These 21 T cell receptor beta chains share one sample of origin, sequenced in a study of human T cells and chemical hapten exposure. From the RACE reads, TCRdb called clonotypes with MiXCR, one entry per CDR3 protein. The data show 200,000 to 300,000 distinct CDR3 sequences, approximately 8.4% seen once. Described time point: pre-sensitization, week 0. This sample's treatment: therapeutic diphenylcyclopropenone sensitization with weekly scalp DPC. Sample: whole blood, taken in connection with sensitization to the hapten diphenylcyclopropenone (DPC). Every receptor here comes from a woman aged 40 to 50 with alopecia areata. Some clones in this sample may be carry-over from other donors' samples.

There are a few counts of this clonotype. The gene calls are TRBV21-1 and TRBJ2-7; the table's D call of TRBD1 was not tested on the DNA. TRBV21-1 represents a pseudogene. This CDR3 is 12 amino acids long. The CDR3 sequence is CASPGASYEQYF. The CDR3 bases are TGTGCCAGCCCCGGGGCGTCTTACGAGCAGTACTTC.

This clonotype was picked up a small number of times. This chain connects TRBV7-9 to TRBJ1-2; D is undetermined. Germline assignment: CDR1 SEHNR and CDR2 FQNEAQ (reference sequence). Trimming shortened V by 5 bases and J by 7 bases, and 14 bases separated the two germline ends. The CDR3 has 13 residues. As DNA, the CDR3 is TGTGCCAGCAGCATCCCCCCGGCTGTTGGCTACACCTTC. As protein: CASSIPPAVGYTF.

This clonotype was detected ten times or more. The chain recombines TRBV4-1 with TRBJ2-5; D might be TRBD2 (6 bases). Germline V CDR1 and CDR2: MGHRA, YSYEKL. The CDR3 has 17 residues. The germline V and J ends were trimmed by 1 base and 4 bases, with 19 bases remaining between them. The CDR3 loop reads CASSQVPPTGSGETQYF. The CDR3 nucleotides read TGCGCCAGCAGCCAAGTACCCCCCACCGGGAGCGGAGAGACCCAGTACTTC.

This clonotype was seen a few times. V gene TRBV7-9 combines with J gene TRBJ2-1; D is unclear. There are 10 residues in the CDR3. V lost 3 bases, J lost 10 bases, and 4 bases lay in between. CDR1 and CDR2 (germline): SEHNR, FQNEAQ (reference sequence). In nucleotides, the CDR3 is TGTGCCAGCAGCTTCGCCGAGCAGTTCTTC. Translated, it gives CASSFAEQFF.

This clonotype has a count of ten or more. This chain joins TRBV27 and TRBJ2-5; perhaps TRBD1 as D (6 bases). The CDR3 spans 15 residues. Germline CDR1 reads MNHEY; CDR2 reads SMNVEV (reference sequence). Trimming removed 3 bases from V and 4 bases from J, with 15 bases in between. CDR3 DNA: TGTGCCAGCAGTTTGGCGGACAGCCTTTCAGAGACCCAGTACTTC. Translation: CASSLADSLSETQYF.

The chain uses TRBV27 and TRBJ2-2; the D is unclear. This CDR3 comprises 16 residues. V lost 6 bases and J 2 bases, leaving 16 bases between the germline ends. From germline, CDR1 is MNHEY and CDR2 SMNVEV (reference sequence). Here the CDR3 DNA reads TGTGCCAGCAGGGAGATTGGGTCGGTTAACACCGGGGAGCTGTTTTTT. It is translated as CASREIGSVNTGELFF.

This clonotype was observed a handful of times. Mismatch with germline at one junction end may stem from a read error. The chain uses TRBV12-3 or TRBV12-4 and TRBJ2-7; possibly TRBD2 for D (6 bases). The CDR3 is made up of 12 amino acids. CDR3 coding DNA: TGTGCCAGCAGTTTGGGACCCGGGACTCCCGACTTC. Translating gives CASSLGPGTPDF.

This clonotype has only a few counts. The V call is TRBV5-1, the J call TRBJ2-5, with D perhaps given as TRBD1 or TRBD2 (5 bases each). The CDR3 totals 13 residues. The germline V gene has CDR1 SGHRS and CDR2 YFSETQ. Deletions cut 4 bases from V and 10 bases from J, with 17 bases between. The CDR3: CASSLGTVGDQYF. In DNA, the CDR3 is TGCGCCAGCAGCCTAGGGACGGTCGGGGACCAGTACTTC.

This clonotype was seen ten or more times. The rearrangement uses TRBV5-6 and TRBJ1-5; D unresolved. Germline CDR1 reads SGHDT; CDR2 reads YYEEEE. The CDR3 runs to 15 residues. V lost 0 bases to trimming and J lost 0 bases, with 7 bases between them. The CDR3 bases are TGTGCCAGCAGCTTGGGCTCCAATAGCAATCAGCCCCAGCATTTT. Its translation is CASSLGSNSNQPQHF. Looking up the rest from reference TRBV5-6 and TRBJ1-5 gives the full variable domain: DAGVTQSPTHLIKTRGQQVTLRCSPKSGHDTVSWYQQALGQGPQFIFQYYEEEERQRGNFPDRFSGHQFPNYSSELNVNALLLGDSALYLCASSLGSNSNQPQHFGDGTRLSIL.

This clonotype has more than one count but fewer than ten. The V gene is TRBV7-6, the J gene TRBJ2-1; D may be TRBD2 (5 bases). Germline assignment: CDR1 SGHVS and CDR2 FNYEAQ. This CDR3 contains 16 residues. Trimming pared 5 bases from V and 0 bases from J, leaving 14 bases between. The CDR3 spells CASSQADSRSYNEQFF. In DNA form, the CDR3 reads TGTGCCAGCAGCCAGGCGGACTCCCGCTCCTACAATGAGCAGTTCTTC.

This clonotype was seen a handful of times. This sequence joins TRBV28 and TRBJ2-2; possible D gene TRBD2, 6 bases. Trimming shortened V by 4 bases and J by 6 bases, and 12 bases separated the two germline ends. Germline lookup yields CDR1 MDHEN and CDR2 SYDVKM. The CDR3 consists of 14 residues. The CDR3 here is CASSSGSTPGELFF. As DNA, the CDR3 is TGTGCCAGCAGTTCCGGGAGCACCCCCGGGGAGCTGTTTTTT.

A note on this clonotype: Being one base from a much bigger clone, this may be a read error. This chain uses TRBV9 with TRBJ2-3; weak D call: TRBD1 (6 bases). The CDR3 totals 14 residues. CDR1 SGDLS and CDR2 YYNGEE come from the germline V gene. Trimming pared 4 bases from V and 0 bases from J, leaving 9 bases between. The CDR3 DNA reads TGTGCCAGCAGCCGACAGGAGAGCACAGATACGCAGTATTTT. This gives the protein CASSRQESTDTQYF. Combining the CDR3 with reference TRBV9 and TRBJ2-3 gives the whole variable domain DSGVTQTPKHLITATGQRVTLRCSPRSGDLSVYWYQQSLDQGLQFLIQYYNGEERAKGNILERFSAQQFPDLHSELNLSSLELGDSALYFCASSRQESTDTQYFGPGTRLTVL.

The chain is built from TRBV20-1 and TRBJ1-1; 8 bases agree with TRBD1. Per the germline V gene, CDR1 is DFQATT and CDR2 is SNEGSKA (reference sequence). V was clipped by 3 bases and J by 0 bases; unmatched bases: 9. The CDR3 runs 16 residues. In DNA, the CDR3 is TGCAGTGCTAGTAAGAGACAGGGGAGCATGAACACTGAAGCTTTCTTT. This gives the protein CSASKRQGSMNTEAFF.

The V gene is TRBV27, the J gene TRBJ2-7; D is perhaps TRBD2 (5 bases). V was clipped by 8 bases and J by 6 bases, with 23 bases between them. This CDR3 has 15 amino acids. The germline V gene has CDR1 MNHEY and CDR2 SMNVEV (reference sequence). The CDR3 DNA reads as TGTGCCAGCCCGAACCCGGCTCCTCGACTACGCGAGCAGTACTTC. It yields the protein CASPNPAPRLREQYF.

This chain links TRBV5-1 with TRBJ1-4, with D maybe TRBD1 (6 bases). CDR1 and CDR2 (germline): SGHRS, YFSETQ. Trimming stripped 3 bases from V and 5 bases from J, with 14 bases between. This CDR3 spans 15 amino acids. The CDR3 is CASSSIGQLNEKLFF. In DNA form, the CDR3 reads TGCGCCAGCAGCTCCATTGGACAGTTAAATGAAAAACTGTTTTTT.

Concerning this clonotype itself: A much larger clone differs by one base, so this may be a read error. This chain uses TRBV11-2 with TRBJ1-4; 9 bases line up with TRBD1. This CDR3 region has 15 residues. Germline assignment: CDR1 SGHAT and CDR2 FQNNGV. As DNA, the CDR3 is TGTACCAGCAGCTCCATGGGGACAGGGAATGAAAAACTGTTTTTT. Translated: CTSSSMGTGNEKLFF.

This clonotype was observed a handful of times. The chain joins TRBV10-3 to TRBJ2-6, with 8 nucleotides matching TRBD1. There are 17 residues in the CDR3. Per germline, CDR1 ENHRY and CDR2 SYGVKD. V lost 3 bases to trimming and J lost 1 base; unmatched junction nucleotides: 5. The CDR3 coding sequence is TGTGCCATCAGTGATACAGGGGGAGGTTCTGGGGCCAACGTCCTGACTTTC. Translation: CAISDTGGGSGANVLTF.

This clonotype was seen repeatedly, ten times or more. This chain uses TRBV24-1 with TRBJ1-5, with 8 bases fitting TRBD1. J was trimmed by 5 bases and V by 5 bases; bases with no gene match: 16. Germline lookup yields CDR1 KGHDR and CDR2 SFDVKD. The CDR3 has 18 residues. CDR3 loop: CATSGSMADRASDQPQHF. CDR3 sequence (DNA): TGTGCCACCAGTGGATCAATGGCGGACAGGGCCAGTGATCAGCCCCAGCATTTT.

This clonotype was seen a few times. V gene TRBV7-8 combines with J gene TRBJ2-6; 13 nucleotides agree with TRBD2. The germline V gene has CDR1 SGHVS and CDR2 FQNEAQ. This CDR3 region has 19 residues. Losses at the gene ends were 5 bases for V and 4 bases for J; bases not matched to a gene: 11. CDR3 in amino acids: CASSPTTGTSGTGANVLTF. CDR3 nucleotide sequence: TGTGCCAGCAGCCCGACAACCGGGACTAGCGGGACCGGGGCCAACGTCCTGACTTTC.

This clonotype was seen a few times. The chain employs TRBV29-1 and TRBJ1-5; the match to TRBD1 covers 7 bases. Germline CDR1 reads SQVTM; CDR2 reads ANQGSEA. After removal of 6 bases from V and 1 base from J, the junction contained 3 bases not matched to a gene. The CDR3 runs 13 residues. CDR3 nucleotide sequence: TGCAGCGTGGAACAGGGGAGCAATCAGCCCCAGCATTTT. Translated, it gives CSVEQGSNQPQHF.

In this sample, this clonotype turned up many times. CDR3 sequence: CASSGGLTETPNEQFF. The CDR3 DNA is TGTGCCAGCAGTGGGGGACTAACAGAAACCCCCAATGAGCAGTTCTTC. The chain combines TRBV2 with TRBJ2-1; 7 bases map to TRBD2. From germline, CDR1 is SNHLY and CDR2 FYNNEI. Unmatched junction bases numbered 12, after V lost 4 bases and J lost 6 bases. The CDR3 is 16 residues long.